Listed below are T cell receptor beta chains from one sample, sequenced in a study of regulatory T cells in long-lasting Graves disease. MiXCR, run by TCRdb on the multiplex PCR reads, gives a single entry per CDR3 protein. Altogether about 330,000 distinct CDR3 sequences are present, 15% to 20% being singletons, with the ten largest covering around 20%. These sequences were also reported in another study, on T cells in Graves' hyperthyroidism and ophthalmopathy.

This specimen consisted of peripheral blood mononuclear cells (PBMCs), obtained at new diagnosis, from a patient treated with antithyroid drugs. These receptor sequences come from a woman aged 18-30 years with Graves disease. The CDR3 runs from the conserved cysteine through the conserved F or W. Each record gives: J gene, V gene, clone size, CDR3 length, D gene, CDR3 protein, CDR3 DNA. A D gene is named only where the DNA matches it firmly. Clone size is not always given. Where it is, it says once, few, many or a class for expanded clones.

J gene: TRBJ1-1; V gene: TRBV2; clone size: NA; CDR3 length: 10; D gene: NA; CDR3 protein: CASSVAEAFF; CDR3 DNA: TGTGCCAGCAGTGTTGCTGAAGCTTTCTTT
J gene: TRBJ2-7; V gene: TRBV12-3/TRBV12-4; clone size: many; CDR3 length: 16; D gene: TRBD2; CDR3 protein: CASSLTSGSTSYEQYF; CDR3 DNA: TGTGCCAGCAGTTTAACTAGCGGGAGTACTTCCTACGAGCAGTACTTC
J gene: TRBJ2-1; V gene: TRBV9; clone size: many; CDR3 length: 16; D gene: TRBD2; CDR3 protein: CASSVSSGTSANEQFF; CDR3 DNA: TGTGCCAGCAGCGTTAGTTCCGGGACTAGCGCCAATGAGCAGTTCTTC
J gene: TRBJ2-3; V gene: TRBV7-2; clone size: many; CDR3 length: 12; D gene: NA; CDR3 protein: CASSYSRDTQYF; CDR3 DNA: TGTGCCAGCAGCTACAGTCGGGATACGCAGTATTTT
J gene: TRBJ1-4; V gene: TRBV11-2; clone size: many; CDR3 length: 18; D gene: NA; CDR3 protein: CASSLGLRGRGSGGKLFF; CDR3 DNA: TGTGCCAGCTCGCTTGGGCTTAGGGGACGAGGGAGTGGCGGAAAACTGTTTTTT
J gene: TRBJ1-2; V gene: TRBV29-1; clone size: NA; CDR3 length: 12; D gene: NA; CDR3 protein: CSGGNSGFGYTF; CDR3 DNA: TGCAGCGGTGGAAACAGTGGGTTTGGCTACACCTTC
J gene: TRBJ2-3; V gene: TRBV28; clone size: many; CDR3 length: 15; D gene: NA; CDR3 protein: CASSFPIKSTDTQYF; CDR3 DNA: TGTGCCAGCAGTTTCCCTATAAAGTCTACAGATACGCAGTATTTT
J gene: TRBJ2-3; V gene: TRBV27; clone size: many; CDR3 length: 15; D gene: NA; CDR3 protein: CASSVRVPSTDTQYF; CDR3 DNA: TGTGCCAGCAGTGTCAGGGTTCCTAGCACAGATACGCAGTATTTT
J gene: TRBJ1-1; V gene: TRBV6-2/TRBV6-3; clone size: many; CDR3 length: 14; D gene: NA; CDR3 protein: CASSYHKLNTEAFF; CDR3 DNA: TGTGCCAGCAGTTACCACAAATTGAACACTGAAGCTTTCTTT
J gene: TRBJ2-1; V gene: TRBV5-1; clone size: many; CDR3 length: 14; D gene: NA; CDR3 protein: CASSLGPNYNEQFF; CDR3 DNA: TGCGCCAGCAGCTTGGGGCCCAACTACAATGAGCAGTTCTTC
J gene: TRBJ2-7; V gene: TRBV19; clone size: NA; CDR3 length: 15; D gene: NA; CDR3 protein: CASRMFLGSTYEQYF; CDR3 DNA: TGTGCCAGTAGAATGTTCTTGGGCAGTACCTACGAGCAGTACTTC
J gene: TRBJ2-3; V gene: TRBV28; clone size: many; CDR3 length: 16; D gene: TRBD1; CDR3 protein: CAALSGTGTSTDTQYF; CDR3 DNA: TGTGCCGCACTTTCCGGGACAGGTACATCTACAGATACGCAGTATTTT
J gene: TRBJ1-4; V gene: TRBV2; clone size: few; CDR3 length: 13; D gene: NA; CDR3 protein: CASSVFVREKLFF; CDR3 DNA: TGTGCCAGCAGTGTTTTCGTTCGTGAAAAACTGTTTTTT
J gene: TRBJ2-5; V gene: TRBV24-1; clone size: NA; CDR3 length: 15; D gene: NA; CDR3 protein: CATSEGGQLQETQYF; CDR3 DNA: TGTGCCACCAGTGAGGGTGGACAGTTACAAGAGACCCAGTACTTC
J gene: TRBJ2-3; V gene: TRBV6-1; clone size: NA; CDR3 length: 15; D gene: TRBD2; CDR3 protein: CASSTRSGRGDTQYF; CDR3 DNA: TGTGCCAGCAGCACTCGTAGCGGGAGGGGAGATACGCAGTATTTT
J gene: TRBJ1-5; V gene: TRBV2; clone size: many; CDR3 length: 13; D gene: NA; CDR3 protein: CASSPYGNQPQHF; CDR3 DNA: TGTGCCAGCAGTCCCTACGGCAATCAGCCCCAGCATTTT
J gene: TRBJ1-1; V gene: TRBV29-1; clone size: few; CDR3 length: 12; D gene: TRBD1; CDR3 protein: CSVCRGRTEAFF; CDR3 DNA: TGCAGCGTTTGTAGGGGGCGAACTGAAGCTTTCTTT
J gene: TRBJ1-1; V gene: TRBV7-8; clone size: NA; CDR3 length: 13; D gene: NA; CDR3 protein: CASSHSGPTEAFF; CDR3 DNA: TGTGCCAGCAGTCACTCGGGGCCCACTGAAGCTTTCTTT
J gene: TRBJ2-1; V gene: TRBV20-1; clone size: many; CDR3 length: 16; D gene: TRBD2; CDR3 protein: CSAYIIAGSSYNEQFF; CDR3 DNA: TGCAGTGCTTACATCATAGCGGGAAGCTCCTACAATGAGCAGTTCTTC
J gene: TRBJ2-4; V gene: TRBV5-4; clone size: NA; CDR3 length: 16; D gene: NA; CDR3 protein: CASSLEVGRAKNIQYF; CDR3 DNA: TGTGCCAGCAGCTTGGAAGTCGGCCGAGCCAAAAACATTCAGTACTTC
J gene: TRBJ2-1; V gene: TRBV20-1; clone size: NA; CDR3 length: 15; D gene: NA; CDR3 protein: CSARGVLSSYNEQFF; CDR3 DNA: TGCAGTGCTAGAGGGGTCTTGAGCTCCTACAATGAGCAGTTCTTC
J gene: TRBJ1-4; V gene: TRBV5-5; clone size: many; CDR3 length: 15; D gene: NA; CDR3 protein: CASSLWGGTNEKLFF; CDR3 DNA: TGTGCCAGCAGCTTGTGGGGGGGAACTAATGAAAAACTGTTTTTT
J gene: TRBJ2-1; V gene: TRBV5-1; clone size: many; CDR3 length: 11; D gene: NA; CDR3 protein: CASMRGDEQFF; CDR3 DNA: TGCGCCAGCATGAGGGGGGATGAGCAGTTCTTC
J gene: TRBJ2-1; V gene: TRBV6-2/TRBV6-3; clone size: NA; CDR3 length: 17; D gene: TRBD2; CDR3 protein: CASRSYLAGGGYNEQFF; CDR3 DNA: TGTGCCAGCAGGTCCTACCTAGCGGGGGGCGGTTACAATGAGCAGTTCTTC
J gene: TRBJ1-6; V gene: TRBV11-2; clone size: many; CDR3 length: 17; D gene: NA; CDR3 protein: CASSLVGPSSYNSPLHF; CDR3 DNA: TGTGCCAGCAGCTTAGTCGGCCCTAGCTCCTATAATTCACCCCTCCACTTT
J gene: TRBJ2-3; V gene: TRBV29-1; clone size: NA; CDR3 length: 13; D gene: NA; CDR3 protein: CSARLPGTDTQYF; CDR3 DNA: TGCAGCGCACGACTCCCGGGCACAGATACGCAGTATTTT
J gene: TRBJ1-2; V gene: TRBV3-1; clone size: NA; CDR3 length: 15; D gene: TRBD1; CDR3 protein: CASSPGQTIGGGYTF; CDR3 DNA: TGTGCCAGCAGCCCGGGACAGACAATAGGGGGTGGCTACACCTTC
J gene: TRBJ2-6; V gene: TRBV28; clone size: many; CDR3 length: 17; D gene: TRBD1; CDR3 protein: CASSSGTAISGANVLTF; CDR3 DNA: TGTGCCAGCAGTTCCGGGACAGCCATCTCTGGGGCCAACGTCCTGACTTTC
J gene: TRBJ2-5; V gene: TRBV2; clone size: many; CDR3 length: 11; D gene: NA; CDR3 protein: CASSEAGAQYF; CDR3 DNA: TGTGCCAGCAGTGAAGCGGGAGCCCAGTACTTC
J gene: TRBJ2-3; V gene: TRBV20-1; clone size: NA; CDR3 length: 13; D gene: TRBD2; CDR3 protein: CSATSGITDTQYF; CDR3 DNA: TGCAGTGCGACTAGCGGGATCACAGATACGCAGTATTTT
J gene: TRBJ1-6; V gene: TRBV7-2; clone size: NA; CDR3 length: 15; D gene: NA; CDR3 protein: CASSFQSPYNSPLHF; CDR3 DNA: TGTGCCAGCAGCTTCCAGTCCCCGTATAATTCACCCCTCCACTTT
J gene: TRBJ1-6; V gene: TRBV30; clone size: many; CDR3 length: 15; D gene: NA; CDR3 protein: CAWSVGQGFGSPLHF; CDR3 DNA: TGTGCCTGGAGTGTCGGGCAGGGGTTCGGGTCACCCCTCCACTTT
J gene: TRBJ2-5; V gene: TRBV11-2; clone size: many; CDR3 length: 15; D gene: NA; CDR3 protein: CASSLEKPGAETQYF; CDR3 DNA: TGTGCCAGCAGCTTAGAAAAGCCAGGGGCAGAGACCCAGTACTTC
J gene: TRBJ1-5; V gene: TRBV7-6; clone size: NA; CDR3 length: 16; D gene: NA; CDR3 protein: CASSLGTAYSNQPQHF; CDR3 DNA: TGTGCCAGCAGCTTAGGAACAGCTTATAGCAATCAGCCCCAGCATTTT
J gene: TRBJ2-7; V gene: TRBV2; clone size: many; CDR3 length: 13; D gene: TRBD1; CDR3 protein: CASRDRESYEQYF; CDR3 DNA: TGTGCCAGCCGGGACAGGGAATCCTACGAGCAGTACTTC
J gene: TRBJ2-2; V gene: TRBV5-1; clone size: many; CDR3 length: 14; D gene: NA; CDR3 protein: CASSSGPNDGELFF; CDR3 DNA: TGCGCCAGCAGCTCGGGGCCGAATGACGGGGAGCTGTTTTTT
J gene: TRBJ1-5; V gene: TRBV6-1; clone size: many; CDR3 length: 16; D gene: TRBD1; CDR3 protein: CASSLNRDRRNQPQHF; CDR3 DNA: TGTGCCAGCAGTCTGAACCGGGACAGACGCAATCAGCCCCAGCATTTT
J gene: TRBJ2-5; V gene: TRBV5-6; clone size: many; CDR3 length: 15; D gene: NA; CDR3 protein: CASSLGIGGEETQYF; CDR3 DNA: TGTGCCAGCAGCTTGGGGATTGGAGGGGAAGAGACCCAGTACTTC
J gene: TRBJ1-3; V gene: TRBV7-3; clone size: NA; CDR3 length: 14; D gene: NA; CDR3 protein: CASGGNYSGNTIYF; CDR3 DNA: TGTGCCAGCGGAGGGAACTACTCTGGAAACACCATATATTTT
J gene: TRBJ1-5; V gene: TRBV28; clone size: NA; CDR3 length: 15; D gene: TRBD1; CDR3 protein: CASSPGQNLNQPPHF; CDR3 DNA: TGTGCCAGCAGCCCGGGACAGAATTTGAATCAGCCCCCGCATTTT
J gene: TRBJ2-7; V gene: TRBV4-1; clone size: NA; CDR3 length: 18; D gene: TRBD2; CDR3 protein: CASSRGLAGVLFSYEQYF; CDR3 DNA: TGCGCCAGCAGCCGAGGACTAGCGGGAGTTCTTTTCTCCTACGAGCAGTACTTC
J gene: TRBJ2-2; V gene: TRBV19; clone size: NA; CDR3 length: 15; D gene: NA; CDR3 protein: CASSIGPARSGELFF; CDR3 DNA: TGTGCCAGTAGTATCGGCCCAGCGAGATCTGGGGAGCTGTTTTTT
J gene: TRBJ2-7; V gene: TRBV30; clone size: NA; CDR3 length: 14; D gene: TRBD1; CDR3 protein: CAWSAGTGPYEQYF; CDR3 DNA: TGTGCCTGGAGCGCCGGGACAGGACCCTACGAGCAGTACTTC
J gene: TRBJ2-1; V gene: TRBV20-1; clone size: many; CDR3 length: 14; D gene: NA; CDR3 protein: CSATIADSYNEQFF; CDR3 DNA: TGCAGTGCTACAATAGCGGACTCCTACAATGAGCAGTTCTTC
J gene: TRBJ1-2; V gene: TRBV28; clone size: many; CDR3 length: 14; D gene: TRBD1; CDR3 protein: CASKATGGDYGYTF; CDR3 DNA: TGTGCCAGCAAAGCGACAGGGGGCGACTATGGCTACACCTTC
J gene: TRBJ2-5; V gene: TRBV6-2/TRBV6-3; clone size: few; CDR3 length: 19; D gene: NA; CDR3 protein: CASSSFFRTTGIVQETQYF; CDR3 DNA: TGTGCCAGCAGTTCATTCTTCCGGACTACCGGAATTGTTCAAGAGACCCAGTACTTC
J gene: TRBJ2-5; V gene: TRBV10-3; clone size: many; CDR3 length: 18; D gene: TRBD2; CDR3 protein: CATRPGLAGGRGQETQYF; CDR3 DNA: TGTGCCACGCGCCCGGGACTAGCGGGGGGGCGAGGACAAGAGACCCAGTACTTC
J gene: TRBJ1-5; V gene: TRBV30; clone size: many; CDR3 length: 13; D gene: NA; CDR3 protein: CAWAPFSNQPQHF; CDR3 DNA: TGTGCCTGGGCCCCCTTTAGCAATCAGCCCCAGCATTTT
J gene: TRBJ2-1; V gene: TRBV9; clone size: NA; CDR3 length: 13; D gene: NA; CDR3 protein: CASSVDGRNEQFF; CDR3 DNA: TGTGCCAGCAGCGTAGATGGGAGGAATGAGCAGTTCTTC